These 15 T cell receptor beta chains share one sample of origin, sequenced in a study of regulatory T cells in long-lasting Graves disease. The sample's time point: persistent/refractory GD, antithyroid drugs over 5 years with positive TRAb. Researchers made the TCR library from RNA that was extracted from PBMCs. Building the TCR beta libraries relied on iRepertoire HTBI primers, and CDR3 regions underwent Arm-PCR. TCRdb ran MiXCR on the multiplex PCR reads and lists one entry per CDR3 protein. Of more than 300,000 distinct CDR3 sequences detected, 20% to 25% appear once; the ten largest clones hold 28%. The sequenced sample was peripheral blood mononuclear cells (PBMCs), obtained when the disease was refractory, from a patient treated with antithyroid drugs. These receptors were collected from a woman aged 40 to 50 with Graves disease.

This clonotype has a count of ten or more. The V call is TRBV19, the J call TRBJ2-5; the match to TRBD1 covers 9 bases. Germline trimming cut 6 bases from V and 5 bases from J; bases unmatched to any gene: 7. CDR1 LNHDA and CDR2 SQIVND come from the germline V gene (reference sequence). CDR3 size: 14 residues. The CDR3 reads CASSTTGGDETQYF. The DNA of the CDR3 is TGTGCCAGTAGCACGACAGGGGGTGACGAGACCCAGTACTTC.

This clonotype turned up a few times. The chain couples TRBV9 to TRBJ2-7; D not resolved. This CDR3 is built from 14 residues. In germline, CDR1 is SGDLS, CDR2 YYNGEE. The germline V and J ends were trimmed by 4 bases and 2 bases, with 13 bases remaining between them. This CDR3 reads CASSPQDGPYEQYF. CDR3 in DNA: TGTGCCAGCAGCCCCCAGGACGGCCCCTACGAGCAGTACTTC.

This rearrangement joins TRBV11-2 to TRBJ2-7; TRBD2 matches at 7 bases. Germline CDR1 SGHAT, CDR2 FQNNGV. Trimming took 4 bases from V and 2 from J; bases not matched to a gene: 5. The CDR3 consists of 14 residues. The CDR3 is CASSYPGLTYEQYF. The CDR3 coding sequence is TGTGCCAGCAGCTACCCGGGACTAACCTACGAGCAGTACTTC.

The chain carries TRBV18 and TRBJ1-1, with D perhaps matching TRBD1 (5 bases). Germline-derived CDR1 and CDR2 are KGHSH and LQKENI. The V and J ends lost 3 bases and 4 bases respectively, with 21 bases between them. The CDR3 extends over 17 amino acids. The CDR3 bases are TGTGCCAGCTCACCTCTTTTTGGGGGAGTTGGTGGCACTGAAGCTTTCTTT. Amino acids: CASSPLFGGVGGTEAFF.

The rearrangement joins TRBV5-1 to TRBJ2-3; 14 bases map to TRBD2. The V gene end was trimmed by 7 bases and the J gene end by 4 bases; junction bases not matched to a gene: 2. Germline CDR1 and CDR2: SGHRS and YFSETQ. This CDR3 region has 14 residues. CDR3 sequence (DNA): TGCGCCAGCGAGGGACTAGCGGGAGCAGATACGCAGTATTTT. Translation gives CASEGLAGADTQYF.

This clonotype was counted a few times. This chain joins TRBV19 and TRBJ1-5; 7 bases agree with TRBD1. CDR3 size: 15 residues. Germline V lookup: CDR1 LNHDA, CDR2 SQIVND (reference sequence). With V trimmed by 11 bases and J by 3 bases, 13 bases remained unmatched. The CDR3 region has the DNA TGTGCCGGAGGGTCGACAGGGAGATTCAATCAGCCCCAGCATTTT. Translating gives CAGGSTGRFNQPQHF.

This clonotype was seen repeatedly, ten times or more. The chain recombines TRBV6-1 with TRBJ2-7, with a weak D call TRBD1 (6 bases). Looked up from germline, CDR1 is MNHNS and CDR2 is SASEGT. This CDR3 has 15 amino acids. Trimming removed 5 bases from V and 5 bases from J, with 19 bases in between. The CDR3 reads CASSQGTKGGDEQYF. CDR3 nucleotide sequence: TGTGCCAGCAGTCAAGGGACAAAGGGCGGCGACGAGCAGTACTTC.

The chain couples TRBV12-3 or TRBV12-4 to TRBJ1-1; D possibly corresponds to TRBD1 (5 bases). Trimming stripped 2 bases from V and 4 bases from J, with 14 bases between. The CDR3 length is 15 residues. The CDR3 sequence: CASSLSRRVGTEAFF. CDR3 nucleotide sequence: TGTGCCAGCAGTTTAAGCCGCAGGGTGGGCACTGAAGCTTTCTTT.

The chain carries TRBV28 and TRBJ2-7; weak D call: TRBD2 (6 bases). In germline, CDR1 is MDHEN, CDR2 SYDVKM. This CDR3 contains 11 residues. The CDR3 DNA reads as TGTGTTTCGGGGGATTTATACGAGCAGTACTTC. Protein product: CVSGDLYEQYF.

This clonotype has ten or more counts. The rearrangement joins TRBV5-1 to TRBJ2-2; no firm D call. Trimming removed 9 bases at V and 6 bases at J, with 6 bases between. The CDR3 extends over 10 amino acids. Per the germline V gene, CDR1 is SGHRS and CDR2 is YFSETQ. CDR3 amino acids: CAIGPGELFF. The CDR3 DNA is TGCGCCATCGGCCCCGGGGAGCTGTTTTTT.

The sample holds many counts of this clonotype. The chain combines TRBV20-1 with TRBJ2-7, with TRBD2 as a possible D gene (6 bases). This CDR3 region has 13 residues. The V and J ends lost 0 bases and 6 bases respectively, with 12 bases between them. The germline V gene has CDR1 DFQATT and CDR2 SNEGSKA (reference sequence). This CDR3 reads CSARDWQGGEQYF. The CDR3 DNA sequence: TGCAGTGCTAGAGATTGGCAGGGAGGCGAGCAGTACTTC.

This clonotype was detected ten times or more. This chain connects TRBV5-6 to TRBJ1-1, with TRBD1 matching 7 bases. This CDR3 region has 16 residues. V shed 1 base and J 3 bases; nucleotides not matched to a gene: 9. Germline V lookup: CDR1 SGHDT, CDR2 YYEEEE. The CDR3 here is CASSLFGRGGYTEAFF. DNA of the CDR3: TGTGCCAGCAGCTTGTTCGGCAGGGGGGGCTACACTGAAGCTTTCTTT.

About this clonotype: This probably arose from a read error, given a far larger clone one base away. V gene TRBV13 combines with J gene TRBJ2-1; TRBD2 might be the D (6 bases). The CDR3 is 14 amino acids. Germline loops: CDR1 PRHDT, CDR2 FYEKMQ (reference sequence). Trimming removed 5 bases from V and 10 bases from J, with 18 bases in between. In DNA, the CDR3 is TGTGCCAGCAGCATGACTAGAGGCGGCTACGAGCAGTTCTTC. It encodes CASSMTRGGYEQFF.

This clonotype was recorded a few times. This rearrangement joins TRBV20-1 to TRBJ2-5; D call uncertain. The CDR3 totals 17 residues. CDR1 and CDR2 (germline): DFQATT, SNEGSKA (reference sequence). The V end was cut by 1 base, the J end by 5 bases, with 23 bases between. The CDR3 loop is CSARGPIWMESKETQYF. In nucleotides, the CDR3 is TGCAGTGCTAGAGGACCTATCTGGATGGAGTCAAAGGAGACCCAGTACTTC.

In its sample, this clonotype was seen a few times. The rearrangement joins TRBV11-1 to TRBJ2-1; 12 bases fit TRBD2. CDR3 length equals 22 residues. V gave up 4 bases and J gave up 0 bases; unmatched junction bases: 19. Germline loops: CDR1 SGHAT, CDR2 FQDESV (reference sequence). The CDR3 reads CASSSNIPTSGSRFSSYNEQFF. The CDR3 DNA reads TGTGCCAGCAGCTCGAACATTCCGACTAGCGGGAGTCGATTCAGCTCCTACAATGAGCAGTTCTTC.